These 22 T cell receptor beta chains came from one sample sequenced in a study of circulating CD8 cells and anti-PD-1 response in melanoma (dated by TCRdb to the early 2020s). A BD FACSAria II cell sorter was used to sort four subsets, defined by PD-1 and/or TIGIT, from live CD3+CD8+TCRalphabeta+ cells. Sequencing was performed on a NextSeq 500. The QIAseq Immune Repertoire RNA Library Kit, Human TCR Panel was used to prepare TCR libraries from around 16 ng of total RNA. TCRdb reworked the public reads: Q25 trimming with fastp, MiXCR clone assembly, productive beta chains retained. Rows with one shared CDR3 protein collapse into an entry with the most common genes and DNA. The sample profile shows hundreds of distinct CDR3 sequences; around 9.7% of them were found once. The top ten clonotypes cover around 50% of the sample. Sample: CD8+ T cells from PBMCs, taken at baseline or after one month of anti-PD-1 therapy (not recorded which). Source of these receptors: a human donor with melanoma.

J is TRBJ2-1 and V is TRBV19; possible D gene TRBD1, 5 bases. The ends were cut back, 3 bases at V and 4 bases at J, with 13 bases in the middle. The CDR3 is 15 residues long. Germline V CDR1 and CDR2: LNHDA, SQIVND (reference sequence). The CDR3 DNA is TGTGCCAGTAGTATGGTTACAGGTCCATACAATGAGCAGTTCTTC. Its protein is CASSMVTGPYNEQFF.

This clonotype is large by share. The chain combines TRBV29-1 with TRBJ1-2; 10 nucleotides agree with TRBD1. CDR3 length: 15 residues. CDR1 is SQVTM and CDR2 is ANQGSEA in the germline V gene. J gave up 4 bases and V 6 bases, and 11 bases lay outside the gene matches. CDR3 coding DNA: TGCAGCGTGCCAAAAGGGACAGGGGTGGGCTATGGCTACACCTTC. Amino acid sequence: CSVPKGTGVGYGYTF.

About this clonotype: A junction end diverges from the germline sequence, so it may reflect a read error. This chain uses TRBV7-2 with TRBJ1-1, with D possibly being TRBD1 (5 bases). The V gene's germline CDR1 is SGHTA and CDR2 FQGNSA. The CDR3 contains 18 residues. CDR3 protein: CASSQSGPGRFMNAEAFF. The CDR3 nucleotides are TGTGCCAGCAGCCAAAGCGGCCCAGGGCGTTTTATGAACGCTGAAGCTTTCTTT.

This clonotype appeared a few times. Since a much larger clone is just one base distant, this may be a read error. The rearrangement uses TRBV12-3 or TRBV12-4 and TRBJ1-2, with D perhaps matching TRBD1 (5 bases). This CDR3 comprises 13 residues. Deletions cut 4 bases from V and 3 bases from J, with 9 bases between. Here the CDR3 reads CASSSSGDYGYTF. In DNA, the CDR3 is TGTGCCAGCAGTTCGTCGGGGGACTATGGCTACACCTTC.

This clonotype ranks as large. V gene TRBV20-1 combines with J gene TRBJ2-3; D is undetermined. V lost 6 bases, J lost 3 bases, and 10 bases lay in between. Germline V CDR1 and CDR2: DFQATT, SNEGSKA (reference sequence). The CDR3 has 12 amino acids. In DNA, the CDR3 is TGCAGTGCCCAAGGGATGACAGATACGCAGTATTTT. This translates into CSAQGMTDTQYF.

This clonotype is categorized as large. This rearrangement joins TRBV19 to TRBJ2-2; D gene uncertain. V lost 4 bases, J lost 2 bases, and 11 bases lay in between. Germline V CDR1 and CDR2: LNHDA, SQIVND (reference sequence). The CDR3 length is 15 residues. In DNA, the CDR3 is TGTGCCAGTAGTACAAGAACATTAAACACCGGGGAGCTGTTTTTT. Its translation: CASSTRTLNTGELFF.

Judged by abundance, this clonotype is medium-sized. J is TRBJ1-3 and V is TRBV12-5, with TRBD1 identical over 7 bases. The V gene end was trimmed by 6 bases and the J gene end by 8 bases; junction bases not matched to a gene: 13. This CDR3 comprises 15 residues. Germline V lookup: CDR1 LGHNT, CDR2 FRNRAP. CDR3 region: CASGTTGTVEDTIYF. The CDR3 region has the DNA TGTGCTAGTGGGACAACCGGGACAGTGGAGGACACCATATATTTT.

This clonotype is labeled large. This chain uses TRBV7-2 with TRBJ2-7; D is undetermined. This CDR3 region has 14 residues. Germline V gene sequence: CDR1 SGHTA, CDR2 FQGNSA. V shed 1 base and J shed 8 bases, with 15 bases lying between them. CDR3 in DNA: TGTGCCAGCAGCTTAGTCCCCCACTCGTGGAAGCAGTACTTC. This sequence encodes CASSLVPHSWKQYF. Supplemented by reference TRBV7-2 and TRBJ2-7, the full variable domain reads GAGVSQSPSNKVTEKGKDVELRCDPISGHTALYWYRQSLGQGLEFLIYFQGNSAPDKSGLPSDRFSAERTGGSVSTLTIQRTQQEDSAVYLCASSLVPHSWKQYFGPGTRLTVT.

By share, this clonotype counts as medium-sized. The chain links TRBV19 to TRBJ2-1, with 9 bases identical to TRBD2. CDR3 size: 14 residues. V lost 2 bases, J lost 9 bases, and 5 bases stayed unmatched. Germline V lookup: CDR1 LNHDA, CDR2 SQIVND (reference sequence). The CDR3: CASSIMGLATEQFF. The DNA for the CDR3 is TGTGCCAGTAGTATAATGGGACTAGCAACTGAGCAGTTCTTC.

This clonotype appeared a few times. The V and J genes are TRBV11-1 and TRBJ1-1, with 9 bases aligning to TRBD1. This CDR3 spans 18 amino acids. The trim removed 1 base at V and 2 bases at J, leaving 11 bases unmatched. The germline V gene encodes CDR1 SGHAT and CDR2 FQDESV (reference sequence). The CDR3 DNA sequence: TGTGCCAGCAGCTTAGAGGGCCCGGGACAGGGAATTAACACTGAAGCTTTCTTT. Its translation: CASSLEGPGQGINTEAFF.

This clonotype is labeled medium-sized (0.01 to 0.1%). J is TRBJ1-1 and V is TRBV2; D possibly corresponds to TRBD1 (6 bases). The CDR3 length is 13 residues. The V gene lost 4 bases and the J gene lost 6 bases, with 12 bases spanning the gap. Germline V gene sequence: CDR1 SNHLY, CDR2 FYNNEI. The CDR3 DNA sequence: TGTGCCAGCAGTGCGACAGGACCCGCTGAAGCTTTCTTT. It is translated as CASSATGPAEAFF.

By share, this clonotype counts as large (0.1 to 1%). The chain uses TRBV7-9 and TRBJ1-6; perhaps TRBD1 as D (5 bases). The V and J ends lost 5 bases and 7 bases respectively, with 12 bases between them. Germline loops: CDR1 SEHNR, CDR2 FQNEAQ (reference sequence). The CDR3 contains 14 residues. The CDR3 nucleotides read TGTGCCAGCAGCCGCGCAGGGTTGAATTCACCCCTCCACTTT. It codes for CASSRAGLNSPLHF. Looking up the rest from reference TRBV7-9 and TRBJ1-6 gives the full variable domain: DTGVSQNPRHKITKRGQNVTFRCDPISEHNRLYWYRQTLGQGPEFLTYFQNEAQLEKSRLLSDRFSAERPKGSFSTLEIQRTEQGDSAMYLCASSRAGLNSPLHFGNGTRLTVT.

This clonotype counts as medium-sized. The V gene is TRBV4-3, the J gene TRBJ2-5; 7 bases match TRBD2. The trim removed 0 bases at V and 5 bases at J, leaving 6 bases unmatched. The CDR3 extends over 15 amino acids. The V gene's germline CDR1 is LGHNA and CDR2 YSLEER. CDR3 region: CASSQDVGLGETQYF. Written as DNA, the CDR3 is TGCGCCAGCAGCCAAGATGTTGGACTAGGGGAGACCCAGTACTTC.

The rearrangement uses TRBV20-1 and TRBJ2-7; 8 nucleotides line up with TRBD2. V was clipped by 8 bases and J by 0 bases; unmatched bases: 9. The CDR3 has 14 amino acids. The V gene's germline CDR1 is DFQATT and CDR2 SNEGSKA (reference sequence). The CDR3 is CSTTLAGPSYEQYF. For the CDR3, the DNA is TGCAGTACCACATTAGCGGGGCCCTCCTACGAGCAGTACTTC.

This clonotype is judged large. The V gene is TRBV28, the J gene TRBJ2-6; D is uncertain. From germline, CDR1 is MDHEN and CDR2 SYDVKM. V lost 6 bases, J lost 4 bases, and 4 bases lay in between. The CDR3 is 12 amino acids. The CDR3 coding sequence is TGTGCCAGCAGAGCCGGGGCCAACGTCCTGACTTTC. Amino acids: CASRAGANVLTF.

By share, this clonotype counts as medium-sized. The rearrangement links TRBV6-2 or TRBV6-3 to TRBJ2-5; 11 bases match TRBD2. The CDR3 spans 17 residues. Germline CDR1 is MNHEY and CDR2 is SVGEGT. V lost 0 bases, J lost 1 base, and 4 bases stayed unmatched. The CDR3 nucleotides read TGTGCCAGCAGTTACTCGATTACTAGCGGGGGCCAAGAGACCCAGTACTTC. It is translated as CASSYSITSGGQETQYF.

In its sample, this clonotype ranks as medium-sized. CDR3 loop: CASSLPRRRQSWQRDEQFF. CDR3 nucleotide sequence: TGTGCCAGCAGCCTTCCAAGACGAAGACAGTCATGGCAGAGGGATGAGCAGTTCTTC. The chain recombines TRBV5-6 with TRBJ2-1; TRBD1 or TRBD2 may be the D gene (5 bases each). Germline V gene sequence: CDR1 SGHDT, CDR2 YYEEEE. This CDR3 spans 19 amino acids. Trimming took 4 bases from V and 8 from J, leaving 31 bases between them.

By proportion, this clonotype is medium-sized. The V call is TRBV20-1, the J call TRBJ2-3; 7 bases align to TRBD2. Trimming removed 0 bases from V and 0 bases from J; junction bases left unmatched: 12. The CDR3 loop spans 18 amino acids. From germline, CDR1 is DFQATT and CDR2 SNEGSKA (reference sequence). This CDR3 reads CSARDSWGGRLSTDTQYF. As DNA, the CDR3 is TGCAGTGCTAGAGATAGTTGGGGGGGTCGCCTTAGCACAGATACGCAGTATTTT.

Relative to its sample, this clonotype is medium-sized. The chain links TRBV29-1 to TRBJ2-7; D gene uncertain. This CDR3 has 13 amino acids. V was shortened by 1 base and J by 1 base, with 8 bases between the two germline ends. Per the germline V gene, CDR1 is SQVTM and CDR2 is ANQGSEA. The CDR3 nucleotides read TGCAGCGTTGAAGCGGCAGGTTCCTACGAGCAGTACTTC. The encoded protein is CSVEAAGSYEQYF.

This clonotype is large within its sample. This chain links TRBV24-1 with TRBJ1-2; D is undetermined. The V end lost 3 bases, the J end lost 4 bases, and 5 bases lay between the germline ends. In germline, CDR1 is KGHDR, CDR2 SFDVKD. This CDR3 region has 12 residues. The CDR3 sequence: CATSDGGYGYTF. The CDR3 DNA reads as TGTGCCACCAGTGATGGAGGCTATGGCTACACCTTC.

The chain combines TRBV29-1 with TRBJ2-7; D possibly corresponds to TRBD2 (5 bases). Trimming took 4 bases from V and 9 from J, leaving 13 bases between them. The CDR3 is made up of 11 amino acids. In germline, CDR1 is SQVTM, CDR2 ANQGSEA. CDR3 sequence (DNA): TGCAGCGTTGTTGTGCGGGCAGGGCAGTACTTC. Amino acids: CSVVVRAGQYF.

A single count supports this clonotype. This may come from a read error, since a much larger clone is one base off. This sequence joins TRBV24-1 and TRBJ2-4; D gene unclear. CDR1 is KGHDR and CDR2 is SFDVKD in the germline V gene. The CDR3 has 11 amino acids. CDR3 nucleotides: TGTGCCACCAAACACCCGGGCCCCGAGCAATTC. Its translation: CATKHPGPEQF.